The next 7 T cell receptor beta chains were all read from a single sample in a study of blood T cell repertoires in COVID-19. Assay used: immunoSEQ multiplex PCR; TCRdb lists only in-frame clones, some missing. The data show 30,000 or so clones, around 90% seen once. What was sequenced was peripheral blood. Receptors were obtained from a man in his fifties or sixties with active COVID-19.

The chain carries TRBV6-5 and TRBJ2-1; 7 positions agree with TRBD1. J lost 5 bases, V lost 6 bases, and 4 bases had no gene match. The CDR3 spans 13 residues. The germline V gene has CDR1 MNHEY and CDR2 SVGAGI. CDR3 bases: TGTGCCAGCAGCCGCGGACAGGACAATGAGCAGTTCTTC. Protein: CASSRGQDNEQFF.

The CDR3 sequence is CASSPTGGALNEQFF. The CDR3 DNA sequence: TGTGCCAGCAGCCCGACAGGGGGCGCGTTGAATGAGCAGTTCTTC. The rearrangement uses TRBV4-2 and TRBJ2-1; TRBD1 matches 10 bases. Germline CDR1 is LGHNA and CDR2 is YNFKEQ. V was pared by 4 bases and J by 7 bases, with 7 bases of the junction left unmatched. This CDR3 has 15 amino acids.

The V gene is TRBV5-8, the J gene TRBJ1-5; the match to TRBD1 covers 8 bases. Germline values: CDR1 SGHTS, CDR2 YDEGEE. Trimming removed 4 bases from V and 7 bases from J; junction bases left unmatched: 10. The CDR3 has 15 residues. The CDR3 region is CASSPGQGVKQPQHF. CDR3 nucleotide sequence: TGTGCCAGCAGCCCCGGACAGGGAGTGAAGCAGCCCCAGCATTTT.

The chain links TRBV4-2 to TRBJ2-2, with 8 bases fitting TRBD2. Per germline, CDR1 LGHNA and CDR2 YNFKEQ. V was clipped by 4 bases and J by 0 bases; unmatched bases: 7. The CDR3 sequence is 17 residues long. As DNA, the CDR3 is TGTGCCAGCAGCCGACCGGGGGGGGCTCCGAACACCGGGGAGCTGTTTTTT. Its protein is CASSRPGGAPNTGELFF.

The chain's CDR3 is CATSSPRGGVNTGELFF. CDR3 in DNA: TGTGCCACCAGCAGCCCTAGAGGGGGCGTTAACACCGGGGAGCTGTTTTTT. The chain links TRBV24-1 to TRBJ2-2, with 7 bases aligning to TRBD1. The CDR3 length is 17 residues. CDR1 is KGHDR and CDR2 is SFDVKD in the germline V gene. Trimming removed 7 bases from V and 2 bases from J; junction bases left unmatched: 12.

The V gene is TRBV4-1, the J gene TRBJ1-5; D remains ambiguous. Germline CDR1 is MGHRA and CDR2 is YSYEKL. The CDR3 extends over 15 amino acids. V was pared by 0 bases and J by 3 bases, with 9 bases between. The CDR3 loop is CASSQDGATNQPQHF. The CDR3 coding sequence is TGCGCCAGCAGCCAAGACGGTGCCACCAATCAGCCCCAGCATTTT.

The chain links TRBV5-4 to TRBJ2-3; 8 bases are shared with TRBD2. V was clipped by 3 bases and J by 5 bases; unmatched bases: 11. The CDR3 length is 16 residues. Germline values: CDR1 SGHNT, CDR2 YYREEE (reference sequence). The CDR3 spells CASSSGTRGGGDTQYF. The DNA of the CDR3 is TGTGCCAGCAGCTCCGGGACTAGGGGAGGTGGAGATACGCAGTATTTT.